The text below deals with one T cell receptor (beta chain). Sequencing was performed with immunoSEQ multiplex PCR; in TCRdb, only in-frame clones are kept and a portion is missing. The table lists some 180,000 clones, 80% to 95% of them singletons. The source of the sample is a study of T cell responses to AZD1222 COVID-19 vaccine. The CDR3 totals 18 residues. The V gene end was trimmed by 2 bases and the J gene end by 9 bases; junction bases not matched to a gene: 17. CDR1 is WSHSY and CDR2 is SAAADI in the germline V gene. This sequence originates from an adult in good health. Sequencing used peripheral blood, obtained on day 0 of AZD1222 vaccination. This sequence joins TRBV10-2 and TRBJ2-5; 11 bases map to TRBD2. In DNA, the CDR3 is TGCGCCAGCAGTGAGCAGCGGGGGACTAGCGGAACGGGTGGGGCCCAGTACTTC. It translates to CASSEQRGTSGTGGAQYF.